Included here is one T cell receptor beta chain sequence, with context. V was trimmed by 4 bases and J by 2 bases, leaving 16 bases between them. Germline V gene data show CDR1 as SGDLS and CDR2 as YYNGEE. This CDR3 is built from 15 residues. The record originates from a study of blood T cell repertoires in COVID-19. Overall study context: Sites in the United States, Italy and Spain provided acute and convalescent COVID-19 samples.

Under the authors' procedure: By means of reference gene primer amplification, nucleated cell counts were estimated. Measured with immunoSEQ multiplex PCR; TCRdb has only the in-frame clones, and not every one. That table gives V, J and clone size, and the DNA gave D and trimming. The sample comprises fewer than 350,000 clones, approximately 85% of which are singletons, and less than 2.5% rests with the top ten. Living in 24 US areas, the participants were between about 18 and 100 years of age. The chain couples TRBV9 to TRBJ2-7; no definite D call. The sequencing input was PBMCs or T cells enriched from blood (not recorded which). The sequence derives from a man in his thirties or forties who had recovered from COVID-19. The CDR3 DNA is TGTGCCAGCAGCCCCTCCTGGCAGGCGACCTACGAGCAGTACTTC. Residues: CASSPSWQATYEQYF.